This T cell receptor (beta chain) was sequenced for a study of shared T cell receptors in the human thymus. The CDR3 spans 16 residues. After removal of 3 bases from V and 5 bases from J, the junction contained 4 bases not matched to a gene. Germline assignment: CDR1 WSHSY and CDR2 SAAADI. Only in-frame clones appear in the TCRdb table, and some are missing; sequencing was by immunoSEQ multiplex PCR. The table records 500,000 to 750,000 clones, 88% of them present only once. These same data were also listed under a study on human thymus T cells. As that report states: Having corrective surgery for congenital heart defects, healthy Finnish infants were the ones who donated. Thymic samples were excised during corrective heart operations. Repertoires from thymus and blood appeared to show biased V and J gene usage. Related research described strongly overlapping thymic repertoires in unrelated people.

The sample consisted of thymocytes. V usage is TRBV10-2 and J usage is TRBJ2-1, with 13 bases aligning to TRBD2. This receptor was obtained from a boy in the first two years of life with a congenital heart defect. CDR3 coding DNA: TGCGCCAGCAGTGACCCGGGACTAGCGGGACACAATGAGCAGTTCTTC. Protein sequence: CASSDPGLAGHNEQFF.